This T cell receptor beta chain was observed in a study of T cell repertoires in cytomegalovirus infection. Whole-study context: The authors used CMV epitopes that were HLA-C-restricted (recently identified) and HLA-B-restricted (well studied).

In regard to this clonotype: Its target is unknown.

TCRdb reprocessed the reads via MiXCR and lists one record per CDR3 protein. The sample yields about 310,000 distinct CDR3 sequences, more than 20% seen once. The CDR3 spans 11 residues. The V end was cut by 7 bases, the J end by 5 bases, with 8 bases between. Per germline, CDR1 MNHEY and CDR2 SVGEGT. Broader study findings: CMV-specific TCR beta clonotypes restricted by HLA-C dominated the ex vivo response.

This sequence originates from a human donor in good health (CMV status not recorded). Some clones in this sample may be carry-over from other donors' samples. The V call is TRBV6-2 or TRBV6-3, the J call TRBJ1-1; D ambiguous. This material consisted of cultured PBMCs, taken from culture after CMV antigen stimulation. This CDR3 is CASTLSTEAFF. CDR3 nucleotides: TGTGCCAGCACCCTGTCTACTGAAGCTTTCTTT.